The 19 T cell receptor beta chains listed next were all sequenced from one sample in a study of T cell clonality in common variable immunodeficiency. Using immunoSEQ multiplex PCR, the repertoire was profiled, and TCRdb retains in-frame clones only, with some absent. There are about 23,000 clones in the sample, none observed a single time. No cognate antigen is known for these TCRs. Findings of the study overall: In common variable immunodeficiency, TCR beta chains reportedly carried fewer deletions and N-nucleotide insertions.

Sequences were obtained from peripheral blood mononuclear cells. The receptors stem from a human donor with common variable immunodeficiency.

To note about this clone: The CDR3 end is not reached by the read, which stops 3 residues before it; the germline J gene fills it in. The chain carries TRBV5-4 and TRBJ2-7, with TRBD1 matching over 11 bases. V lost 4 bases and J lost 6; bases outside the gene matches: 6. Germline-derived CDR1 and CDR2 are SGHNT and YYREEE (reference sequence). This CDR3 contains 14 residues. CDR3 sequence: CASSQTGTGGEQYF. Incomplete CDR3 DNA: TGTGCCAGCAGCCAAACCGGGACAGGGGGCGAG.

This clone was detected many times. The read falls 3 residues short of the CDR3 end, and the missing part is taken from the germline J gene. J is TRBJ2-7 and V is TRBV19; 13 bases are shared with TRBD2. V lost 5 bases to trimming and J lost 0 bases; unmatched junction nucleotides: 7. This CDR3 comprises 17 residues. Germline CDR1 and CDR2: LNHDA and SQIVND (reference sequence). This CDR3 reads CASSGGTSGTVSYEQYF. The CDR3 DNA, read in part, is TGTGCCAGTAGTGGCGGGACTAGCGGGACTGTCTCCTACGAG.

This clone was recorded at least ten times. Coverage ceases 3 residues before the CDR3 finishes, and the germline J gene fills in the end. The rearrangement joins TRBV19 to TRBJ2-7; tentatively, D is TRBD1 (6 bases). The CDR3 loop spans 14 amino acids. Germline CDR1 is LNHDA and CDR2 is SQIVND (reference sequence). The ends were cut back, 5 bases at V and 1 base at J, with 12 bases in the middle. The CDR3 reads CASSPQGGSYEQYF. Partial CDR3 DNA: TGTGCCAGTAGTCCCCAAGGGGGATCCTACGAG.

Remarks on this clone: The missing CDR3 end, 3 residues past where the read stops, is filled in from the germline J gene. The chain couples TRBV18 to TRBJ1-1, with D maybe TRBD1 (6 bases). The germline gives CDR1 KGHSH, CDR2 LQKENI. This CDR3 is built from 12 residues. Trimming removed 3 bases from V and 5 bases from J, with 7 bases in between. CDR3 DNA (partial): TGTGCCAGCTCACCGGGGGCAACTGAA. Its protein product is CASSPGATE. The entire CDR3 is CASSPGATEAFF.

On this clone itself: Sequencing ends 3 residues short of the CDR3 end; the germline J gene provides the rest. This rearrangement joins TRBV2 to TRBJ2-3, with TRBD1 as a possible D gene (6 bases). Trimming left V 6 bases short and J 7 bases short, with 23 bases between. CDR3 length: 16 residues. Germline V gives CDR1 SNHLY, CDR2 FYNNEI. The CDR3 bases that were read are TGTGCCAGCAGCGCGATACAGGGAGACCTCGAGAATACG. As protein: CASSAIQGDLENT. The whole CDR3 sequence is CASSAIQGDLENTQYF.

This clone was picked up many times. The DNA ends 3 residues before the CDR3 does, and the rest of the CDR3 is filled in from the germline J gene. The rearrangement joins TRBV19 to TRBJ2-5, with unresolved D. Trimming stripped 3 bases from V and 1 base from J, with 12 bases between. In germline, CDR1 is LNHDA, CDR2 SQIVND (reference sequence). CDR3 length: 15 amino acids. Partial CDR3 DNA: TGTGCCAGTAGTATCTTTTCCAGTCCCCAAGAGACC. It is translated as CASSIFSSPQET. The full CDR3 protein is CASSIFSSPQETQYF.

In its sample, this clone was seen many times. Read data end 3 residues before the CDR3 end; the end is taken from the germline J gene. This chain uses TRBV18 with TRBJ2-7, with D tentatively TRBD1 (6 bases). V lost 5 bases and J lost 4, with 18 bases in between. This CDR3 has 15 amino acids. CDR1 KGHSH and CDR2 LQKENI come from the germline V gene. CDR3 DNA, as far as it was read: TGTGCCAGCTCAAAGAAGACAGGTATTTCTTACGAG. Encoded protein: CASSKKTGISYE. The full CDR3 protein is CASSKKTGISYEQYF.

As regards this clone: An end of the junction differs from the germline gene, which may be a read error. The read finishes 3 residues shy of the CDR3 end, and the germline J gene is used to complete it. J is TRBJ1-2 and V is TRBV6-1, with 7 bases identical to TRBD1. Germline assignment: CDR1 MNHNS and CDR2 SASEGT. The length of the CDR3 is 13 residues. CDR3 bases read: TGTGCCAGCAGCGAAGACAGGGCGCGGGGC. It is translated as CASSEDRARG. The whole CDR3 sequence is CASSEDRARGYTF.

Of note for this clone: The read stops 3 residues short of the end of the CDR3; the missing end is completed from the germline J gene. The rearrangement joins TRBV19 to TRBJ2-7, with D possibly being TRBD1 (5 bases). The CDR3 length is 15 residues. Germline assignment: CDR1 LNHDA and CDR2 SQIVND (reference sequence). Trimming stripped 2 bases from V and 5 bases from J, with 16 bases between. The CDR3 bases that were read are TGTGCCAGTAGTATATCGTGGCAGGGAAGCCACGAG. It specifies CASSISWQGSHE. The CDR3 in its entirety is CASSISWQGSHEQYF.

This clone has more than one count but fewer than ten. The read finishes 3 residues shy of the CDR3 end, and the germline J gene is used to complete it. This rearrangement joins TRBV6-2 or TRBV6-3 to TRBJ1-5, with 7 bases that match TRBD1. J was trimmed by 9 bases and V by 6 bases; bases with no gene match: 5. This CDR3 is built from 12 residues. Germline CDR1 is MNHEY and CDR2 is SVGEGT. The sequenced CDR3 bases are TGTGCCAGCAGCCGAGACAGGGCGCCC. As protein: CASSRDRAP. The whole CDR3 sequence is CASSRDRAPQHF.

As to this clone: The CDR3 extends 3 residues past the end of the read, so its final part is completed from the germline J gene. V and J are TRBV20-1 and TRBJ1-4, with TRBD1 matching over 7 bases. Germline V gene data show CDR1 as DFQATT and CDR2 as SNEGSKA (reference sequence). This CDR3 is built from 15 residues. Trimming at V came to 3 bases and at J to 5 bases, leaving 9 bases not matched to a gene. The CDR3 bases that were read are TGCAGTGCTAGTAGACAGGGTTCTGGGAATGAAAAA. This encodes CSASRQGSGNEK. The entire CDR3 is CSASRQGSGNEKLFF.

This clone came up a few times. The junction and the germline gene differ at one end; a read error may be behind it. The read falls 3 residues short of the CDR3 end, and the missing part is taken from the germline J gene. The chain joins TRBV23-1 to TRBJ1-5; D unclear. TRBV23-1 is flagged as an ORF with uncertain function. This CDR3 contains 13 residues. CDR3 bases read: TGCGCCAGCAGGCAATCCATGAATCAGCCC. Its protein product is CASRQSMNQP. The full CDR3 protein is CASRQSMNQPQHF.

Remarks on this clone: The sequence runs out 3 residues before the end of the CDR3; the remainder is reconstructed from the germline J gene. The rearrangement links TRBV5-1 to TRBJ2-5, with a weak D call TRBD2 (5 bases). The ends were cut back, 4 bases at V and 2 bases at J, with 12 bases in the middle. The CDR3 spans 14 residues. Germline lookup yields CDR1 SGHRS and CDR2 YFSETQ. This chain's CDR3 is CASSVSGTQETQYF. The sequenced CDR3 bases are TGCGCCAGCAGCGTAAGCGGAACTCAAGAGACC.

To note about this clone: The sequenced fragment ends 3 residues before the CDR3 boundary, so the rest is inferred from the germline J gene. V gene TRBV30 combines with J gene TRBJ1-2; D call uncertain. Between the trimmed V and J ends, which lost 0 bases and 2 bases, there was a span of 10 bases. The V gene's germline CDR1 is GTSNPN and CDR2 SVGIG (reference sequence). CDR3 length: 14 amino acids. The CDR3 sequence: CAWSVLGVNYGYTF. CDR3 DNA (partial): TGTGCCTGGAGTGTACTCGGGGTGAACTATGGC. The full variable domain, its missing parts supplied by reference TRBV30 and TRBJ1-2, is SQTIHQWPATLVQPVGSPLSLECTVEGTSNPNLYWYRQAAGRGLQLLFYSVGIGQISSEVPQNLSASRPQDRQFILSSKKLLLSDSGFYLCAWSVLGVNYGYTFGSGTRLTVV.

This clone occurred a few times. Coverage ceases 3 residues before the CDR3 finishes, and the germline J gene fills in the end. The chain carries TRBV6-1 and TRBJ2-7; tentative D call: TRBD1 (6 bases). V gave up 1 base and J gave up 4 bases, with 11 bases separating them. The CDR3 runs to 14 residues. Germline CDR1 is MNHNS and CDR2 is SASEGT. The CDR3 bases that were read are TGTGCCAGCAGTGAAGTAGGCAGGGGTTACGAG. Translated: CASSEVGRGYE. The full CDR3 reads CASSEVGRGYEQYF.

This clone is medium-sized (0.01 to 0.1%) by share. Read data end 3 residues before the CDR3 end; the end is taken from the germline J gene. This chain uses TRBV28 with TRBJ1-1; D remains unclear. This CDR3 contains 11 residues. Germline V lookup: CDR1 MDHEN, CDR2 SYDVKM. Trimming stripped 4 bases from V and 4 bases from J, with 4 bases between. The part of the CDR3 DNA that was read is TGTGCCAGCAGTTCTAGCACTGAA. Amino acids: CASSSSTE. The entire CDR3 is CASSSSTEAFF.

This clone was seen many times. Sequencing ends 3 residues short of the CDR3 end; the germline J gene provides the rest. The rearrangement uses TRBV30 and TRBJ2-5, with 9 nucleotides matching TRBD2. Germline CDR1 reads GTSNPN; CDR2 reads SVGIG (reference sequence). With V trimmed by 0 bases and J by 3 bases, 8 bases remained unmatched. This CDR3 is 16 amino acids long. The CDR3: CAWSVRSGGFKETQYF. The CDR3 DNA, read in part, is TGTGCCTGGAGTGTACGAAGCGGGGGGTTTAAAGAGACC.

The table lists this clone with a few counts. With the read ending 3 residues before the CDR3 end, the germline J gene is used to fill in that end. The V call is TRBV6-1, the J call TRBJ2-3; 7 positions agree with TRBD2. Germline V gives CDR1 MNHNS, CDR2 SASEGT. Germline trimming cut 1 base from V and 4 bases from J; bases unmatched to any gene: 11. The CDR3 is 17 amino acids. This CDR3 is CASSEVRGTGGADTQYF. The CDR3 bases that were read are TGTGCCAGCAGTGAAGTCCGGGGTACGGGAGGAGCAGATACG.

To note about this clone: The CDR3 extends 3 residues past the end of the read, so its final part is completed from the germline J gene. The chain couples TRBV11-2 to TRBJ2-5; 8 bases match TRBD1. The junction had 0 bases not matched to a gene; V was cut back by 1 base and J by 2 bases. The germline V gene has CDR1 SGHAT and CDR2 FQNNGV. The CDR3 loop spans 14 amino acids. The CDR3 sequence: CASSLGTGQETQYF. The sequenced part of the CDR3 DNA is TGTGCCAGCAGCTTAGGGACAGGGCAAGAGACC.